These 8 T cell receptor beta chains share one sample of origin, sequenced in a study of Graves' ophthalmopathy and Graves' hyperthyroidism (dated by TCRdb to between 2017 and 2018). The instrument given in TCRdb is Illumina HiSeq 2000. For repertoire sequencing, TCR beta CDR3 regions were amplified from RNA transcripts. A first-round RT-PCR used HTBI primers with the Qiagen OneStep RT-PCR kit, followed by a second-round multiplex PCR, size selection and purification. The public reads were reprocessed in TCRdb via fastp at Q25 and MiXCR, keeping in-frame beta chains. CDR3 protein sequences are deduplicated, and each keeps its most common genes and DNA. Across this sample there are about 660,000 distinct CDR3 sequences, with roughly 39% seen only once. Roughly 3% of the sample is taken by the ten largest. Sequences were obtained from peripheral blood. These receptors were obtained from an adult man with Graves' ophthalmopathy.

This clonotype was counted ten times or more. The chain combines TRBV2 with TRBJ2-7, with D possibly matching TRBD1 (5 bases). From germline, CDR1 is SNHLY and CDR2 FYNNEI. This CDR3 contains 12 residues. The V end was cut by 5 bases, the J end by 4 bases, with 9 bases between. The CDR3 DNA reads TGTGCCAGCAGTACTCAGGGTTACGAGCAGTACTTC. Translated: CASSTQGYEQYF.

In regard to this clonotype: This sequence may be a read error, since a much larger clone differs from it by one base. The chain couples TRBV2 to TRBJ1-3; D is possibly TRBD1 (5 bases). Germline-derived CDR1 and CDR2 are SNHLY and FYNNEI. CDR3 size: 15 residues. The CDR3 loop reads CASSEDRPSGDTIYF. The DNA of the CDR3 is TGTGCCAGCAGTGAAGACAGGCCCTCTGGAGACACCATATATTTT. The variable domain in full, with the rest retrieved from reference TRBV2 and TRBJ1-3, is EPEVTQTPSHQVTQMGQEVILRCVPISNHLYFYWYRQILGQKVEFLVSFYNNEISEKSEIFDDQFSVERPDGSNFTLKIRSTKLEDSAMYFCASSEDRPSGDTIYFGEGSWLTVV.

The J gene is TRBJ1-3, the V gene TRBV14; D unresolved. There are 15 residues in the CDR3. Germline-derived CDR1 and CDR2 are SGHDN and FVKESK. Deletions cut 0 bases from V and 7 bases from J, with 13 bases between. CDR3 in DNA: TGTGCCAGCAGCCAAGACGTAGGACGCGGGAACACCATATATTTT. It specifies CASSQDVGRGNTIYF.

This chain connects TRBV19 to TRBJ1-5, with D perhaps TRBD1 (6 bases). Trimming took 4 bases from V and 1 from J, leaving 17 bases between them. The length of the CDR3 is 17 residues. Germline CDR1 LNHDA, CDR2 SQIVND (reference sequence). The CDR3 is CASSKNRETLSNQPQHF. The CDR3 DNA reads as TGTGCCAGTAGTAAAAACAGGGAAACGCTAAGCAATCAGCCCCAGCATTTT.

The chain combines TRBV2 with TRBJ1-5, with D unresolved. V was clipped by 1 base and J by 1 base, with 11 bases between them. The CDR3 has 16 amino acids. CDR1 and CDR2 from the germline V gene are SNHLY and FYNNEI. The CDR3 here is CASSEDAFLSNQPQHF. The CDR3 DNA sequence: TGTGCCAGCAGTGAAGATGCTTTTTTAAGCAATCAGCCCCAGCATTTT.

This chain joins TRBV15 and TRBJ1-5, with a tentative D call TRBD1 (5 bases). This CDR3 region has 13 residues. Germline CDR1 is LNHNV and CDR2 is YYDKDF (reference sequence). V lost 5 bases and J lost 11, with 16 bases in between. The CDR3 nucleotides are TGTGCCACCAGCGGGGGACGTTGGGAGACCCAGCATTTT. It yields the protein CATSGGRWETQHF.

The genes are TRBV10-3 and TRBJ2-3, with D perhaps matching TRBD1 (6 bases). Per germline, CDR1 ENHRY and CDR2 SYGVKD. The CDR3 covers 12 residues. The V end lost 6 bases, the J end lost 6 bases, and 10 bases lay between the germline ends. In nucleotides, the CDR3 is TGTGCCATCAGGGACCAGGGGGATACGCAGTATTTT. Its translation: CAIRDQGDTQYF.

The chain carries TRBV7-2 and TRBJ1-1; 9 bases map to TRBD1. The CDR3 has 15 residues. CDR1 and CDR2 (germline): SGHTA, FQGNSA. V lost 11 bases and J lost 3; bases outside the gene matches: 13. CDR3 bases: TGTGCCTGGAGTGGCGGGACAGGGTGGGACACTGAAGCTTTCTTT. The encoded protein is CAWSGGTGWDTEAFF.